Shown below are 25 T cell receptor beta chains from a single sample sequenced in a study of shared clonotypes between healthy human individuals. Naive CD8 cells were CD45RO-negative, positively selected for CCR7, excluding terminally differentiated effector memory CD45RA+ cells. Profiling relied on immunoSEQ multiplex PCR, and the TCRdb table lists in-frame clones only, not all of them. The top ten clones hold over 1.5% of a sample with around 2.1 million clones, roughly 91% of them seen once. The sample was naive CD8+ T cells from PBMCs. These receptors originate from a man aged 18-30 years in good health. Some clones in this sample may be carry-over from other donors' samples.

The chain has TRBV9 and TRBJ2-7; 9 nucleotides agree with TRBD2. Germline-derived CDR1 and CDR2 are SGDLS and YYNGEE. The CDR3 runs to 16 residues. The ends lost 0 bases at V and 2 bases at J; junction bases unmatched: 6. CDR3 DNA: TGTGCCAGCAGCGTAGCTACGACTAGCGGACCCTACGAGCAGTACTTC. It yields the protein CASSVATTSGPYEQYF.

The V gene is TRBV7-2, the J gene TRBJ2-7, with TRBD2 matching over 8 bases. The V and J ends lost 4 bases and 6 bases, in that order; junction bases with no gene match: 14. Germline V lookup: CDR1 SGHTA, CDR2 FQGNSA. CDR3 length equals 16 residues. The CDR3 loop reads CASSSRVGAGDREQYF. CDR3 bases: TGTGCCAGCAGCTCCCGGGTGGGAGCGGGAGACCGCGAGCAGTACTTC. Combining the CDR3 with reference TRBV7-2 and TRBJ2-7 gives the whole variable domain GAGVSQSPSNKVTEKGKDVELRCDPISGHTALYWYRQSLGQGLEFLIYFQGNSAPDKSGLPSDRFSAERTGGSVSTLTIQRTQQEDSAVYLCASSSRVGAGDREQYFGPGTRLTVT.

This clone appeared a few times. V usage is TRBV4-1 and J usage is TRBJ1-2, with D maybe TRBD1 (6 bases). This CDR3 comprises 16 residues. V gave up 1 base and J gave up 4 bases, with 16 bases separating them. Germline assignment: CDR1 MGHRA and CDR2 YSYEKL. CDR3 sequence (DNA): TGCGCCAGCAGCCAAGGGGTGGTCCAGACAGGCTATGGCTACACCTTC. As protein: CASSQGVVQTGYGYTF.

The chain links TRBV14 to TRBJ2-1; D is ambiguous. V lost 5 bases and J lost 2, with 16 bases in between. The length of the CDR3 is 16 residues. Per germline, CDR1 SGHDN and CDR2 FVKESK. CDR3 in amino acids: CASSAKPSGTYNEQFF. The CDR3 DNA reads as TGTGCCAGCAGCGCTAAGCCATCCGGAACCTACAATGAGCAGTTCTTC. Filled out from reference TRBV14 and TRBJ2-1, the complete variable domain reads EAGVTQFPSHSVIEKGQTVTLRCDPISGHDNLYWYRRVMGKEIKFLLHFVKESKQDESGMPNNRFLAERTGGTYSTLKVQPAELEDSGVYFCASSAKPSGTYNEQFFGPGTRLTVL.

The rearrangement uses TRBV5-4 and TRBJ2-1; D is possibly TRBD2 (6 bases). Germline assignment: CDR1 SGHNT and CDR2 YYREEE (reference sequence). This CDR3 is 14 amino acids long. Trimming left V 5 bases short and J 10 bases short, with 19 bases between. CDR3 sequence: CASSLMGLASEQFF. In DNA form, the CDR3 reads TGTGCCAGCAGTCTCATGGGACTTGCCTCGGAGCAGTTCTTC.

V usage is TRBV4-1 and J usage is TRBJ2-7, with D perhaps TRBD1 (5 bases). CDR3 size: 14 residues. Germline CDR1 reads MGHRA; CDR2 reads YSYEKL. Trimming took 4 bases from V and 3 from J, leaving 13 bases between them. The chain's CDR3 is CASSPKTARYEQYF. The CDR3 coding sequence is TGCGCCAGCAGCCCAAAGACAGCTCGCTACGAGCAGTACTTC.

This clone was counted once. The genes are TRBV5-8 and TRBJ2-7; perhaps TRBD1 as D (5 bases). This CDR3 has 14 residues. V lost 1 base, J lost 4 bases, and 12 bases lay in between. Per germline, CDR1 SGHTS and CDR2 YDEGEE. The CDR3 sequence: CASSLFQGWYEQYF. The CDR3, as DNA: TGTGCCAGCAGCTTGTTCCAGGGTTGGTACGAGCAGTACTTC.

This chain links TRBV5-1 with TRBJ1-3; 7 bases match TRBD1. V lost 1 base, J lost 4 bases, and 11 bases stayed unmatched. This CDR3 comprises 17 residues. Germline CDR1 and CDR2: SGHRS and YFSETQ. CDR3 loop: CASSLPTGQTYGNTIYF. CDR3 sequence (DNA): TGCGCCAGCAGCTTGCCGACGGGACAGACATACGGAAACACCATATATTTT.

The chain carries TRBV5-6 and TRBJ2-5; the D is unclear. Germline assignment: CDR1 SGHDT and CDR2 YYEEEE. This CDR3 contains 15 residues. V dropped 1 base and J dropped 1 base, with 11 bases sitting between them. The CDR3 is CASSLWGKPQETQYF. CDR3 DNA sequence: TGTGCCAGCAGCTTGTGGGGAAAACCCCAAGAGACCCAGTACTTC.

This chain links TRBV27 with TRBJ2-5; 8 nucleotides line up with TRBD2. V gave up 6 bases and J gave up 2 bases; unmatched junction bases: 8. Per the germline V gene, CDR1 is MNHEY and CDR2 is SMNVEV (reference sequence). This CDR3 has 15 residues. The CDR3 sequence is CASSTGLAGQETQYF. The CDR3 DNA is TGTGCCAGCAGCACTGGACTAGCTGGGCAAGAGACCCAGTACTTC.

The chain carries TRBV6-1 and TRBJ1-2; D is undetermined. The CDR3 runs 14 residues. Germline-derived CDR1 and CDR2 are MNHNS and SASEGT. V gave up 3 bases and J gave up 4 bases, with 12 bases separating them. CDR3 sequence: CASSDYLPGYGYTF. The CDR3 nucleotides are TGTGCCAGCAGTGACTACCTCCCGGGCTATGGCTACACCTTC.

V and J are TRBV11-2 and TRBJ1-2, with 7 bases that match TRBD1. V lost 5 bases, J lost 4 bases, and 4 bases stayed unmatched. CDR1 and CDR2 from the germline V gene are SGHAT and FQNNGV. This CDR3 is built from 13 residues. The CDR3 nucleotides are TGTGCCAGCAGCCTCGGACAGGCCTATGGCTACACCTTC. This translates into CASSLGQAYGYTF.

The genes are TRBV9 and TRBJ1-2; 7 bases fit TRBD1. The germline V gene has CDR1 SGDLS and CDR2 YYNGEE. Losses at the gene ends were 3 bases for V and 2 bases for J; bases not matched to a gene: 19. The CDR3 spans 19 residues. This CDR3 is CASSGRSRGLDGLNYGYTF. CDR3 coding DNA: TGTGCCAGCAGCGGCCGTAGCAGGGGGTTGGACGGACTCAACTATGGCTACACCTTC.

The chain uses TRBV9 and TRBJ1-3, with a tentative D call TRBD1 (5 bases). This CDR3 is built from 15 residues. The germline CDR1 and CDR2 sequences are SGDLS and YYNGEE. V was shortened by 4 bases and J by 8 bases, with 19 bases between the two germline ends. This chain's CDR3 is CASSHGDLIGDTIYF. The CDR3 DNA is TGTGCCAGCAGCCATGGGGACTTAATTGGGGACACCATATATTTT. The variable domain in full, completed from reference TRBV9 and TRBJ1-3, reads DSGVTQTPKHLITATGQRVTLRCSPRSGDLSVYWYQQSLDQGLQFLIQYYNGEERAKGNILERFSAQQFPDLHSELNLSSLELGDSALYFCASSHGDLIGDTIYFGEGSWLTVV.

This rearrangement joins TRBV20-1 to TRBJ2-2, with no clear D. The CDR3 loop spans 10 amino acids. CDR1 DFQATT and CDR2 SNEGSKA come from the germline V gene (reference sequence). Deletions cut 5 bases from V and 7 bases from J, with 5 bases between. The chain's CDR3 is CSAHYGELFF. In DNA form, the CDR3 reads TGCAGTGCTCATTACGGGGAGCTGTTTTTT.

This clone was seen a single time. The V call is TRBV7-9, the J call TRBJ2-5; D assignment may be TRBD1 or TRBD2 (5 bases each). The V gene's germline CDR1 is SEHNR and CDR2 FQNEAQ (reference sequence). V lost 11 bases and J 2 bases, leaving 15 bases between the germline ends. The CDR3 sequence is 13 residues long. Here the CDR3 reads CACQNGAQETQYF. DNA of the CDR3: TGTGCCTGTCAAAACGGGGCACAAGAGACCCAGTACTTC. The whole variable domain, remainder taken from reference TRBV7-9 and TRBJ2-5, is DTGVSQNPRHKITKRGQNVTFRCDPISEHNRLYWYRQTLGQGPEFLTYFQNEAQLEKSRLLSDRFSAERPKGSFSTLEIQRTEQGDSAMYLCACQNGAQETQYFGPGTRLLVL.

The chain links TRBV18 to TRBJ2-3; perhaps TRBD2 as D (6 bases). Germline V lookup: CDR1 KGHSH, CDR2 LQKENI. The V end lost 6 bases, the J end lost 4 bases, and 11 bases lay between the germline ends. The CDR3 runs 13 residues. In nucleotides, the CDR3 is TGTGCCAGCTCCCAGAGCGGGCCAGATACGCAGTATTTT. This gives the protein CASSQSGPDTQYF.

The chain has TRBV5-6 and TRBJ2-3; 10 nucleotides agree with TRBD2. The CDR3 length is 16 residues. After removal of 2 bases from V and 0 bases from J, the junction contained 3 bases not matched to a gene. Germline values: CDR1 SGHDT, CDR2 YYEEEE. As DNA, the CDR3 is TGTGCCAGCAGCTTACTAGCGGGATACAGCACAGATACGCAGTATTTT. It yields the protein CASSLLAGYSTDTQYF.

J is TRBJ1-4 and V is TRBV7-9; TRBD1 might be the D (6 bases). The V end lost 1 base, the J end lost 6 bases, and 15 bases lay between the germline ends. The CDR3 length is 16 residues. Germline CDR1 reads SEHNR; CDR2 reads FQNEAQ (reference sequence). The CDR3 DNA is TGTGCCAGCAGCTTAGAACGGGGGGACACCGATGAAAAACTGTTTTTT. This gives the protein CASSLERGDTDEKLFF.

This clone showed up just once. The CDR3: CASSPRQGTRYEQYF. The CDR3 nucleotides are TGTGCCAGCAGTCCACGACAGGGGACGAGATACGAGCAGTACTTC. This sequence joins TRBV27 and TRBJ2-7, with 8 bases that match TRBD1. This CDR3 spans 15 amino acids. Germline V CDR1 and CDR2: MNHEY, SMNVEV (reference sequence). V was pared by 5 bases and J by 4 bases, with 10 bases of the junction left unmatched.

The chain uses TRBV27 and TRBJ1-5, with D unclear. The length of the CDR3 is 15 residues. V was pared by 3 bases and J by 0 bases, with 9 bases between. Germline V lookup: CDR1 MNHEY, CDR2 SMNVEV (reference sequence). CDR3 DNA sequence: TGTGCCAGCAGTTTTACCAGGTATAGCAATCAGCCCCAGCATTTT. Translated: CASSFTRYSNQPQHF.

The rearrangement links TRBV11-2 to TRBJ1-2; no clear D gene. V was pared by 6 bases and J by 1 base, with 12 bases between. The CDR3 has 14 residues. Germline assignment: CDR1 SGHAT and CDR2 FQNNGV. CDR3 in DNA: TGTGCCAGCAGGATCCAGCCTATTAACTATGGCTACACCTTC. Translation: CASRIQPINYGYTF.

This chain joins TRBV18 and TRBJ2-1, with 11 bases that match TRBD2. CDR3 size: 16 residues. Germline trimming cut 6 bases from V and 3 bases from J; bases unmatched to any gene: 7. Germline V gene sequence: CDR1 KGHSH, CDR2 LQKENI. CDR3: CASSRASGRLYNEQFF. The CDR3 nucleotides are TGTGCCAGCTCTCGCGCTAGCGGGAGGCTCTACAATGAGCAGTTCTTC.

This rearrangement joins TRBV13 to TRBJ2-1; the match to TRBD2 covers 13 bases. The ends lost 7 bases at V and 4 bases at J; junction bases unmatched: 4. Germline CDR1 PRHDT, CDR2 FYEKMQ (reference sequence). The CDR3 has 15 residues. CDR3 DNA sequence: TGTGCCAGCACATGGGGACTAGCGGGGTACAATGAGCAGTTCTTC. This gives the protein CASTWGLAGYNEQFF.

The rearrangement links TRBV15 to TRBJ2-5; D may be TRBD1 (6 bases). The length of the CDR3 is 18 residues. Trimming took off 3 bases at V and 2 bases at J, with 22 bases between the two ends. Germline assignment: CDR1 LNHNV and CDR2 YYDKDF (reference sequence). CDR3 DNA sequence: TGTGCCACCAGCAGGGGGGACGCCCCCTGGGGGCCTCAAGAGACCCAGTACTTC. Protein: CATSRGDAPWGPQETQYF.